This T cell receptor beta chain is drawn from a study of spatial heterogeneity in lung cancer. Study-wide context: Sequence detection consistently recorded a greater number of beta-chain than alpha-chain sequences.

Time point noted: sample taken at primary tumor resection. Study conclusions and caveats: There was tracking of ubiquitous and regional nonsynonymous mutations by the respective counts of ubiquitous and regional expanded TCRs. Mutation tallies in tumors tracked expanded intratumoral alpha and beta TCR counts.

Carried by each TCR cDNA molecule was a unique molecular identifier. TCRdb reprocessed the 5' RACE reads with MiXCR, giving one entry per CDR3 protein. The repertoire consists of 15,000 to 20,000 distinct CDR3 sequences, with 6.2% occurring once and the leading ten covering 5.5% to 8%. The table lists this clonotype with many counts. Its matching antigen is unknown. This beta chain was picked up by a library intended for alpha chains and is off target, so its count carries little meaning. CDR1 SGHTA and CDR2 FQGNSA come from the germline V gene. CDR3 length: 14 residues. Trimming took off 3 bases at V and 5 bases at J, with 11 bases between the two ends.

This TCR came from a male donor with early-stage non-small cell lung cancer. Specimen: lung tumor tissue, collected at surgery. This chain connects TRBV7-2 to TRBJ1-5; D is uncertain. CDR3 amino acids: CASSFYGGDQPQHF. The CDR3 DNA follows: TGTGCCAGCAGCTTCTACGGCGGCGATCAGCCCCAGCATTTT. The complete variable domain, with remaining parts taken from reference TRBV7-2 and TRBJ1-5, reads GAGVSQSPSNKVTEKGKDVELRCDPISGHTALYWYRQSLGQGLEFLIYFQGNSAPDKSGLPSDRFSAERTGGSVSTLTIQRTQQEDSAVYLCASSFYGGDQPQHFGDGTRLSIL.